Given below is one T cell receptor beta chain in context. The data were obtained in a study of blood T cell repertoires in COVID-19. Across the study: PBMCs, B-cell-depleted T cells, or T cells were the source of the cDNA or gDNA that made up the material.

Original analysis: Estimated nucleated cell counts came from reference gene primer amplification. Method: immunoSEQ multiplex PCR; TCRdb's copy keeps in-frame clones and lacks some. V, J and clone size are taken as reported in that table, and D and trimming were inferred from the DNA itself. The sample has hundreds of thousands of clones; just over 85% are singletons. The CDR3 totals 14 residues. CDR1 is KGHSH and CDR2 is LQKENI in the germline V gene. V trimming: 1 base; J trimming: 6 bases; junction bases outside the gene matches: 4. The V gene is TRBV18, the J gene TRBJ2-7, with 9 positions matching TRBD1. Material for sequencing was peripheral blood. The clonotype originates from a woman aged 30 to 39 with active or convalescent COVID-19. The CDR3: CASSPRTGEAEQYF. CDR3 DNA sequence: TGTGCCAGCTCACCACGGACAGGGGAGGCCGAGCAGTACTTC.